This is a list of T cell receptor beta chains from one sample in a study of T cells in Graves' hyperthyroidism and ophthalmopathy. TCRdb re-derived calls from the multiplex PCR reads in MiXCR, one entry per CDR3 protein. The data contain about 400,000 distinct CDR3 sequences, approximately 13% of them singletons. The sample comprised blood. These receptors were collected from a woman aged 18-35 years with Graves' hyperthyroidism. Both conserved end residues are part of each CDR3. The D gene is left open where the match is weak. Where a row states a size, it is once, few, many or the class of an expanded clone; other rows omit it.

TRBV10-3	TRBD1	TRBJ1-5	many	TGTGCCATCAGTGAGGACAGGGGCCTCGGTCAGCCCCAGCATTTT	CAISEDRGLGQPQHF
TRBV5-1	TRBD1	TRBJ1-6	many	TGCGCCAGCAGCTTCGGACAGGGGAATTCACCCCTCCACTTT	CASSFGQGNSPLHF
TRBV20-1	TRBD2	TRBJ2-2	few	TGCAGTGCTAGAGCTGGGACTAGCGGTGGGAACACCGGGGAGCTGTTTTTT	CSARAGTSGGNTGELFF
TRBV6-1	NA	TRBJ1-2	many	TGTGCCAGCAGCCTGGACAGCCCGAACTATGGCTACACCTTC	CASSLDSPNYGYTF
TRBV3-1	NA	TRBJ1-3	many	TGTGCCAGCAGCCAAGTACGGGGCCCTGGAAACACCATATATTTT	CASSQVRGPGNTIYF
TRBV28	TRBD2	TRBJ2-3	many	TGTGCCAGCACCTACACAGCGGGAGGCCCGACAAATACGCAGTATTTT	CASTYTAGGPTNTQYF
TRBV6-2/TRBV6-3	NA	TRBJ1-5	many	TGTGCCAGCAGATACCCGACTGGTACTTATAGCAATCAGCCCCAGCATTTT	CASRYPTGTYSNQPQHF
TRBV7-9	NA	TRBJ1-2	NA	TGTGCCAGCAGCTCGCCGGGCGGGGCACAGGGCTCGTATGGCTACACCTTC	CASSSPGGAQGSYGYTF
TRBV20-1	TRBD2	TRBJ2-7	NA	TGCAGTGCGACTAGCGGGAGCCACTACGAGCAGTACTTC	CSATSGSHYEQYF
TRBV2	TRBD2	TRBJ2-2	many	TGTGCCAGCACCCGGGGGGGTTTTGAGGGGTCCGGGGAGCTGTTTTTT	CASTRGGFEGSGELFF
TRBV7-9	NA	TRBJ1-5	many	TGTGCCAGCAGCTTAGATCCGAATCAGCCCCAGCATTTT	CASSLDPNQPQHF
TRBV15	NA	TRBJ2-3	many	TGTGCCACCAGCAGAGGGGAGGATACGCAGTATTTT	CATSRGEDTQYF
TRBV12-3/TRBV12-4	NA	TRBJ1-5	many	TGTGCCAGCAGTCGCCACGGTAGCAATCAGCCCCAGCATTTT	CASSRHGSNQPQHF
TRBV9	TRBD2	TRBJ2-7	many	TGTGCCAGCAGCGTAGGTCCCGGGGGGGGCGCCTCCTACGAGCAGTACTTC	CASSVGPGGGASYEQYF
TRBV11-3	NA	TRBJ1-2	many	TGTGCCAGCAGCTTAGATCTCCAGGGAAGGGACGGCTACACCTTC	CASSLDLQGRDGYTF
TRBV2	NA	TRBJ2-2	many	TGTGCCAGCAATAATCTGAACACCGGGGAGCTGTTTTTT	CASNNLNTGELFF
TRBV6-1	NA	TRBJ1-1	NA	TGTGCCAGCAGGGACAATGGGCCGAACACTGAAGCTTTCTTT	CASRDNGPNTEAFF
TRBV30	NA	TRBJ2-5	few	TGTGCCTGGAGTTCCGGGGGGCCAGAGACCCAGTACTTC	CAWSSGGPETQYF
TRBV5-6	TRBD2	TRBJ2-1	NA	TGTGCCAGCATCCTGGCGGGAGGTCGGGACCCGTTCTTC	CASILAGGRDPFF
TRBV13	TRBD2	TRBJ2-1	many	TGTGCCAGCAGCCAGGGACTAGCGGGCTCACAGTCCTACAATGAGCAGTTCTTC	CASSQGLAGSQSYNEQFF
TRBV28	NA	TRBJ2-1	many	TGTGCCAGCACCCCGGACTCCACACGCGATGAGCAGTTCTTC	CASTPDSTRDEQFF
TRBV5-6	NA	TRBJ2-3	many	TGTGCCAGCAGTCCAACATCGGATACGCAGTATTTT	CASSPTSDTQYF
TRBV11-2	NA	TRBJ2-7	many	TGTGCCAGCAGCTTAGGTTGGCAGGGGACCGAGCAGTACTTC	CASSLGWQGTEQYF
TRBV5-4	NA	TRBJ2-5	few	TGTGCCAGCAGCTTCGCAGGGGAGGGGGAGACCCAGTACTTC	CASSFAGEGETQYF
TRBV3-1	NA	TRBJ1-6	many	TGTGCCAGCAGCCCGTTTGGGGCGGATAATTCACCCCTCCACTTT	CASSPFGADNSPLHF
TRBV19	TRBD2	TRBJ2-7	many	TGTGCCAGTAGCCTACTAGCGGGGTCCTACGAGCAGTACTTC	CASSLLAGSYEQYF
TRBV19	NA	TRBJ2-2	NA	TGTGCCAGTATGATGGGGACGAACACCGGGGAGCTGTTTTTT	CASMMGTNTGELFF
TRBV15	TRBD2	TRBJ2-5	few	TGTGCCACCAGCCCTTCGCGACTAGCCCGGGGGGGGGAGACCCAGTACTTC	CATSPSRLARGGETQYF
TRBV12-3/TRBV12-4	NA	TRBJ1-1	many	TGTGCCAGCAGTTTTGGGTACAGAAACACTGAAGCTTTCTTT	CASSFGYRNTEAFF
TRBV7-9	NA	TRBJ1-4	many	TGTGCCAGCAGCGCCCAGGACAGCCAAAAACTGTTTTTT	CASSAQDSQKLFF
TRBV18	NA	TRBJ2-5	few	TGTGCCAGCTCACCTCCGGGAGCGTTGACAGAGACCCAGTACTTC	CASSPPGALTETQYF
TRBV10-2	NA	TRBJ1-2	many	TGCGCCAGCAGTGAGATGGGGCGGAAAGGCTACACCTTC	CASSEMGRKGYTF
TRBV24-1	TRBD2	TRBJ2-1	few	TGTGCCACCAGTGATTTGACTAGCGTTTACAATGAGCAGTTCTTC	CATSDLTSVYNEQFF
TRBV28	NA	TRBJ1-1	many	TGTGCCAGCAGTGCCCAATCCAGTTGGAACACTGAAGCTTTCTTT	CASSAQSSWNTEAFF
TRBV10-3	NA	TRBJ1-2	many	TGTGCCATCACTCCCGGGCCGGGGGGCTATGGCTACACCTTC	CAITPGPGGYGYTF
TRBV28	NA	TRBJ2-7	many	TGTGCCAGCAGTCGTGGGTTATCTAGCGAGTACTTC	CASSRGLSSEYF
TRBV2	NA	TRBJ1-2	many	TGTGCCAGCAGTGTGGAGCAAAACTATGGCTACACCTTC	CASSVEQNYGYTF
TRBV12-3/TRBV12-4	NA	TRBJ1-6	NA	TGTGCCAGCAGTTTAACGGGCGTCGGGTCACCCCTCCACTTT	CASSLTGVGSPLHF
TRBV9	NA	TRBJ2-2	NA	TGTGCCAGCAGCGTAGCTCCGGACATCCTCGGGGAGCTGTTTTTT	CASSVAPDILGELFF
TRBV2	TRBD1	TRBJ2-3	many	TGTGCCAGCAGAGACCTAAAAAAAACCGGGACAGGGGGCGGCACAGATACGCAGTATTTT	CASRDLKKTGTGGGTDTQYF
TRBV20-1	NA	TRBJ1-2	many	TGCAGTGCCCTACAGGGAATGGACTATGGCTACACCTTC	CSALQGMDYGYTF
TRBV28	TRBD2	TRBJ2-3	few	TGTGCCAGCAGTTTCTCCCGGACTAGCGGGGGGGCTTCGGATACGCAGTATTTT	CASSFSRTSGGASDTQYF
TRBV7-2	NA	TRBJ1-5	NA	TGTGCCAGCAGCCAGTGGGGGGGGGTGAGGCGCAATCAGCCCCAGCATTTT	CASSQWGGVRRNQPQHF
TRBV11-1	TRBD2	TRBJ2-5	many	TGTGCCAGCAGCCCCGGGGGGGCCCAGTACTTC	CASSPGGAQYF
TRBV27	NA	TRBJ1-2	many	TGTGCCAGCAGCCCCATTTCCTTTAGGGACTATGGCTACACCTTC	CASSPISFRDYGYTF